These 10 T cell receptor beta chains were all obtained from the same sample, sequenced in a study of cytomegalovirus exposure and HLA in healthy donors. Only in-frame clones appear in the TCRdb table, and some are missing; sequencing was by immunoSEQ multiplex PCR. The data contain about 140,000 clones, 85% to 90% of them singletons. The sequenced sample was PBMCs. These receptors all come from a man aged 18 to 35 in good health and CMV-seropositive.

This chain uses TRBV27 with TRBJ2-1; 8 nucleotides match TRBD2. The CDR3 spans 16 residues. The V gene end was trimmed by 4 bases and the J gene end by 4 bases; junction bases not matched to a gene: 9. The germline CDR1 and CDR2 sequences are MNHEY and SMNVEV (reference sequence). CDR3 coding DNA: TGTGCCAGCAGTTCCATAGCGGGGACACCTTACAATGAGCAGTTCTTC. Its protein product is CASSSIAGTPYNEQFF.

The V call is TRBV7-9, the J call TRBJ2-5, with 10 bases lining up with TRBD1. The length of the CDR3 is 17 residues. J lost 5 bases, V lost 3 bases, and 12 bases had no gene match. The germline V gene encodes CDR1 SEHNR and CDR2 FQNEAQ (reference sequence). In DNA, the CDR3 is TGTGCCAGCAGCTTTAGTACCGGGACAGGGGTTTATGAGACCCAGTACTTC. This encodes CASSFSTGTGVYETQYF.

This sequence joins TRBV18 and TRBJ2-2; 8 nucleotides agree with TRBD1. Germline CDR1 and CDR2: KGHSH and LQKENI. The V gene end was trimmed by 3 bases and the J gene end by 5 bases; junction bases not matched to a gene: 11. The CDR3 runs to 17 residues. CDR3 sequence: CASSPTGQGLKTGELFF. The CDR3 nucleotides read TGTGCCAGCTCACCCACCGGACAGGGTCTAAAGACCGGGGAGCTGTTTTTT.

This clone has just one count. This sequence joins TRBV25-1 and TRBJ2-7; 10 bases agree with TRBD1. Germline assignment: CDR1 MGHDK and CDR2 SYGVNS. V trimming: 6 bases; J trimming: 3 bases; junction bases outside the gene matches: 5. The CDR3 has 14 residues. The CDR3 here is CASRETGGGYEQYF. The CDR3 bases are TGTGCCAGCAGAGAGACAGGGGGCGGCTACGAGCAGTACTTC.

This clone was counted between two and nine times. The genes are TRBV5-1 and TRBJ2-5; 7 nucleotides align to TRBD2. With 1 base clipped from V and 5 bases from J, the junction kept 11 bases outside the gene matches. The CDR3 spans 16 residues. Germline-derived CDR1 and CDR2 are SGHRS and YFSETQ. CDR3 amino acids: CASSLISGGSSETQYF. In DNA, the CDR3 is TGCGCCAGCAGCTTGATATCCGGCGGGAGTAGCGAGACCCAGTACTTC.

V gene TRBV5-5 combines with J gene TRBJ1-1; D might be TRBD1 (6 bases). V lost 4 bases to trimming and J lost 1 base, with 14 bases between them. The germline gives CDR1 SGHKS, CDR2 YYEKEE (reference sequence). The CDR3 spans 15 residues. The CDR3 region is CASSQSKQGNTEAFF. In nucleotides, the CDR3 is TGTGCCAGCAGCCAATCAAAACAGGGGAACACTGAAGCTTTCTTT. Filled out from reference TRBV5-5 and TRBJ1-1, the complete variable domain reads DAGVTQSPTHLIKTRGQQVTLRCSPISGHKSVSWYQQVLGQGPQFIFQYYEKEERGRGNFPDRFSARQFPNYSSELNVNALLLGDSALYLCASSQSKQGNTEAFFGQGTRLTVV.

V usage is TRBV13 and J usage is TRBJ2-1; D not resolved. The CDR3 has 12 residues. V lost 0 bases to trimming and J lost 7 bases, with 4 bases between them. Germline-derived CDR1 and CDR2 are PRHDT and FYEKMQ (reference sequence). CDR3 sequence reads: CASSLGLNEQFF. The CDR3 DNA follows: TGTGCCAGCAGCTTAGGCCTAAATGAGCAGTTCTTC.

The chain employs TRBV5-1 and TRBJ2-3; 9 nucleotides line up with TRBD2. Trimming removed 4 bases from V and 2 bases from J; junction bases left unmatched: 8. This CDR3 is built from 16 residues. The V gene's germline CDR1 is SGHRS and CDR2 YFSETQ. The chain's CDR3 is CASSPGLAGITDTQYF. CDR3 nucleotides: TGCGCCAGCAGCCCCGGGCTAGCGGGGATCACAGATACGCAGTATTTT.

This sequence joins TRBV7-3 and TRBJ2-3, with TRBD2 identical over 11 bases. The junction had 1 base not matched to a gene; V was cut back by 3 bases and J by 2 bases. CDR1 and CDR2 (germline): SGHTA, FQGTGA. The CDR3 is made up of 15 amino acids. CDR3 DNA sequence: TGTGCCAGCAGCTTGGGACTAGCGGACACAGATACGCAGTATTTT. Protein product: CASSLGLADTDTQYF.

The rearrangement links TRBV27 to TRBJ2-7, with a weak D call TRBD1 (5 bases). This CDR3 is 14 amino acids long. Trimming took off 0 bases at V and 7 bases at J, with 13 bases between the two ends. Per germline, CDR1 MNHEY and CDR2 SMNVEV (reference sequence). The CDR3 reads CASSLSPGNLEQYF. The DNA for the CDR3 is TGTGCCAGCAGTTTATCCCCAGGGAATTTAGAGCAGTACTTC.